These T cell receptor beta chains were read from a single sample in a study of blood T cell repertoires in COVID-19. The protocol was immunoSEQ multiplex PCR, while the TCRdb copy is restricted to in-frame clones and leaves out a portion. The sample shows approximately 150,000 clones, approximately 82% of them seen only once. Sample: peripheral blood. Receptor source: a man in his fifties or sixties with active or convalescent COVID-19. Both conserved end residues are part of each CDR3. A D gene is named only where the DNA matches it firmly. Some rows mark clone size as missing; the rest say once, few, many or name a class of expanded clone.

.	TRBV2	13	TRBJ1-5	.	TGTGCCAGCGATTTTAACAGGGATCAGCCCCAGCATTTT	CASDFNRDQPQHF
few	TRBV19	15	TRBJ1-2	.	TGTGCCAGTAGCCACCGACAGGAGACTATACATGGCTACACCTTC	CASSHRQETIHGYTF
.	TRBV6-5	16	TRBJ1-5	.	TGTGCCAGCAGTTTCAACAGGGACTATAGCAATCAGCCCCAGCATTTT	CASSFNRDYSNQPQHF
.	TRBV5-1	13	TRBJ1-1	TRBD1	TGCGCCAGCGGCAACAGGGGGCCCACTGAAGCTTTCTTT	CASGNRGPTEAFF
.	TRBV6-6	16	TRBJ2-2	.	TGTGCCAGCAGTTACGGGGTAGCGGCTAACACCGGGGAGCTGTTTTTT	CASSYGVAANTGELFF
.	TRBV18	16	TRBJ1-5	.	TGTGCCAGCTCACCCGGATCGACCCGGAGGGATCAGCCCCAGCATTTT	CASSPGSTRRDQPQHF
.	TRBV14	15	TRBJ1-1	TRBD1	TGTGCCAGCAGCCGTCTAGGACAGGGGAACACTGAAGCTTTCTTT	CASSRLGQGNTEAFF
.	TRBV19	16	TRBJ1-5	.	TGTGCCAGTAGTACCGCGGGCGGTGGACGCAATCAGCCCCAGCATTTT	CASSTAGGGRNQPQHF
.	TRBV21-1	14	TRBJ2-4	.	TGTGCCAGCAGCCACCTAGCAACCAAAAACATTCAGTACTTC	CASSHLATKNIQYF
.	TRBV19	14	TRBJ1-2	.	TGTGCCAGTACCCCGACACAGGCTCCCTATGGCTACACCTTC	CASTPTQAPYGYTF
.	TRBV4-3	15	TRBJ2-1	.	TGCGCCAGCAGCCAAGATTTGAGCTCCTACAATGAGCAGTTCTTC	CASSQDLSSYNEQFF
.	TRBV7-2	15	TRBJ2-5	TRBD1	TGTGCCAGCAGCCCTAGACAGGGACCGGTGGAGACCCAGTACTTC	CASSPRQGPVETQYF
.	TRBV18	12	TRBJ2-7	.	TGTGCCAGCTCACCACCAAGGGGCGAGCAGTACTTC	CASSPPRGEQYF
.	TRBV6-5	12	TRBJ1-2	.	TGTGCCAGCAGCCGGGGGGACTATGGCTACACCTTC	CASSRGDYGYTF
.	TRBV15	15	TRBJ2-3	TRBD2	TGTGCCACCAGCAATAGCGGGGGGGACCCAGATACGCAGTATTTT	CATSNSGGDPDTQYF
.	TRBV6-1	14	TRBJ1-2	.	TGTGCCAGCAGTGAAGGGATGGGGAGCTATGGCTACACCTTC	CASSEGMGSYGYTF
.	TRBV6-5	15	TRBJ2-1	.	TGTGCCAGCAGGCTCGACAAGAGCTCCTACAATGAGCAGTTCTTC	CASRLDKSSYNEQFF
.	TRBV7-9	14	TRBJ1-1	.	TGTGCCAGCAGCCATCTGTGGGGAGCCCGTGAAGCTTTCTTT	CASSHLWGAREAFF
.	TRBV5-6	13	TRBJ2-1	TRBD2	TGTGCCAGCAGCTTGGGTCGGGGGGATGAGCAGTTCTTC	CASSLGRGDEQFF
.	TRBV18	14	TRBJ1-1	.	TGTGCCAGCTCACCACAGCGTCTGAACACTGAAGCTTTCTTT	CASSPQRLNTEAFF
.	TRBV7-2	13	TRBJ1-1	.	TGTGCCAGCAGCTTGCCGGGGAACACTGAAGCTTTCTTT	CASSLPGNTEAFF
few	TRBV2	13	TRBJ2-7	.	TGTGCCAGCAGGGGGTCGGCAGGAGGGGAAGAGTACTTC	CASRGSAGGEEYF
.	TRBV25-1	15	TRBJ2-7	.	TGTGCCAGCAGCCCTTTGGGGAGAAGCTCCTACGAGCAGTACTTC	CASSPLGRSSYEQYF
.	TRBV2	15	TRBJ1-2	TRBD1	TGTGCCAGCAGTGTCCCGGGACAGGGACTCTATGGCTACACCTTC	CASSVPGQGLYGYTF
.	TRBV11-3	13	TRBJ2-1	.	TGTGCCAGCAGCTTAGCTTCCGGCAATGAGCAGTTCTTC	CASSLASGNEQFF
.	TRBV7-2	14	TRBJ1-1	.	TGTGCCAGCAGCTTAGCGCAGGGTTCCACTGAAGCTTTCTTT	CASSLAQGSTEAFF
.	TRBV6-2/TRBV6-3	17	TRBJ1-6	.	TGTGCCAGCAGTTATATCGCGGCGAGCTCCTATAATTCACCCCTCCACTTT	CASSYIAASSYNSPLHF
.	TRBV24-1	15	TRBJ2-7	TRBD1	TGTGCCACCAGTGATACCAGACAGGGCGACTACGGGCAGTACTTC	CATSDTRQGDYGQYF
.	TRBV2	15	TRBJ2-5	TRBD2	TGTGCCAGCAGTGATGGACTAGCGGGGCAAGAGACCCAGTACTTC	CASSDGLAGQETQYF
.	TRBV6-4	15	TRBJ2-1	.	TGTGCCAGCAGTGGCTCTGGGGGGGCCTTCAATGAGCAGTTCTTC	CASSGSGGAFNEQFF